The clone carrying this T cell receptor (beta chain) appeared a few times. Its antigen is undetermined. The source of the sample is a study of beta chain features in type 1 diabetes. Across the whole study: The patient and healthy donor groups were comparable for age, gender and cell yields.

Sorted populations all had greater than 98% purity. Regarding the study as a whole: Reads derived from cDNA could over-represent cells showing high TCR expression.

The study reverse transcribed the entire isolated RNA, so it sequenced expressed TCRB transcripts. Only in-frame clones appear in the TCRdb table, and some are missing; sequencing was by immunoSEQ multiplex PCR. The sample shows hundreds of thousands of clones, approximately 14% of them seen only once. This sequence originates from a young man in good health. The sequencing sample was made of central memory CD4+ T cells from blood.

DNA for the CDR3: TGTGCCTGGAGTCCCCACGGGACAGGGGATTCAGATACGCAGTATTTT. Its protein is CAWSPHGTGDSDTQYF. This sequence joins TRBV30 and TRBJ2-3, with 10 bases that match TRBD1. V dropped 2 bases and J dropped 4; count of bases not matched to a gene: 9. This CDR3 contains 16 residues. Germline lookup yields CDR1 GTSNPN and CDR2 SVGIG (reference sequence).